What follows are 23 T cell receptor beta chains derived from one specimen sequenced in a study of cytomegalovirus exposure and HLA in healthy donors. PCR involved 60 Vbeta and 13 Jbeta primers. Clones were read by immunoSEQ multiplex PCR, and TCRdb kept only the in-frame ones, dropping some. The sample shows about 190,000 clones, 81% of them seen only once. The specimen sequenced was PBMCs. The receptor set was obtained from a man between 50 and 59 years old in good health and CMV-seronegative.

The chain has TRBV27 and TRBJ1-2; D not certain. This CDR3 is 13 amino acids long. Germline CDR1 and CDR2: MNHEY and SMNVEV (reference sequence). Trimming cost V 6 bases and J 4 bases, with 12 bases left between them. CDR3 DNA: TGTGCCAGCAGGCACACGTCGGGCTATGGCTACACCTTC. This translates into CASRHTSGYGYTF.

This clone has only one observation. The rearrangement joins TRBV15 to TRBJ2-3, with 8 bases matching TRBD1. Germline assignment: CDR1 LNHNV and CDR2 YYDKDF (reference sequence). Losses at the gene ends were 1 base for V and 4 bases for J; bases not matched to a gene: 10. The length of the CDR3 is 17 residues. The CDR3 DNA sequence: TGTGCCACCAGCAGAGGCCCCGACAGGGGAATGGCAGATACGCAGTATTTT. Its translation is CATSRGPDRGMADTQYF.

V gene TRBV7-6 combines with J gene TRBJ1-2, with D tentatively TRBD1 (6 bases). The CDR3 spans 13 residues. Trimming cost V 6 bases and J 6 bases, with 14 bases left between them. Germline CDR1 and CDR2: SGHVS and FNYEAQ. CDR3 nucleotides: TGTGCCAGCAGACTAGGGGGTGGGGATGGCTACACCTTC. Encoded protein: CASRLGGGDGYTF.

CDR3 sequence: CASSPPGLPTGELFF. CDR3 DNA: TGTGCCAGCAGCCCACCGGGACTCCCCACCGGGGAGCTGTTTTTT. The gene calls are TRBV11-2 and TRBJ2-2, with D possibly being TRBD2 (6 bases). The CDR3 is made up of 15 amino acids. V was pared by 5 bases and J by 4 bases, with 14 bases between. CDR1 is SGHAT, CDR2 FQNNGV, per germline.

V gene TRBV7-9 combines with J gene TRBJ1-2; 8 nucleotides agree with TRBD1. The CDR3 has 16 residues. Trimming removed 2 bases from V and 5 bases from J; junction bases left unmatched: 10. The germline gives CDR1 SEHNR, CDR2 FQNEAQ (reference sequence). The DNA of the CDR3 is TGTGCCAGCAGCTTACGTTCGGAAACAGGGGGTTATGGCTACACCTTC. This codes for CASSLRSETGGYGYTF. The complete variable domain, with remaining parts taken from reference TRBV7-9 and TRBJ1-2, reads DTGVSQNPRHKITKRGQNVTFRCDPISEHNRLYWYRQTLGQGPEFLTYFQNEAQLEKSRLLSDRFSAERPKGSFSTLEIQRTEQGDSAMYLCASSLRSETGGYGYTFGSGTRLTVV.

The V call is TRBV11-2, the J call TRBJ2-3; a weak D match, TRBD2 (6 bases). The germline gives CDR1 SGHAT, CDR2 FQNNGV. CDR3 length: 14 residues. Trimming stripped 6 bases from V and 2 bases from J, with 12 bases between. The CDR3 is CASRTTSNTDTQYF. The CDR3 DNA sequence: TGTGCCAGCAGAACGACTAGTAACACAGATACGCAGTATTTT.

Concerning this clone itself: Other nucleotide sequences in the sample specify the same CDR3. The gene calls are TRBV11-2 and TRBJ2-5; D remains unclear. This CDR3 has 13 residues. Looked up from germline, CDR1 is SGHAT and CDR2 is FQNNGV. The ends were cut back, 5 bases at V and 1 base at J, with 8 bases in the middle. The CDR3 region has the DNA TGTGCCAGCAGCCTCGACTTCCAAGAGACCCAGTACTTC. The encoded protein is CASSLDFQETQYF.

The chain carries TRBV12-5 and TRBJ1-4; possible D gene TRBD1, 5 bases. The CDR3 covers 16 residues. Trimming cost V 5 bases and J 4 bases, with 17 bases left between them. Germline V CDR1 and CDR2: LGHNT, FRNRAP. CDR3 nucleotide sequence: TGTGCTAGTGGTCCCGCGCAGACAGATTATAATGAAAAACTGTTTTTT. Translation: CASGPAQTDYNEKLFF.

Comments on this clone: The germline gene is not matched at one end of the junction; a read error may be the cause. Other nucleotide sequences from this sample produce the same CDR3. V and J are TRBV4-1 and TRBJ1-6; no firm D call. This CDR3 is 15 amino acids long. Looked up from germline, CDR1 is MGHRA and CDR2 is YSYEKL. For the CDR3, the DNA is TGTGCCAGCAGCCAAGAAGACTTACCTAATTCACCCCTCCACTTT. Translating gives CASSQEDLPNSPLHF.

The V and J genes are TRBV6-5 and TRBJ2-1; the D gene is possibly TRBD2 (6 bases). The length of the CDR3 is 15 residues. V lost 4 bases and J 8 bases, leaving 18 bases between the germline ends. In germline, CDR1 is MNHEY, CDR2 SVGAGI. In DNA form, the CDR3 reads TGTGCCAGCAGTTTCGACTGGGGGGATGCCGATGAGCAGTTCTTC. It translates to CASSFDWGDADEQFF.

The chain recombines TRBV6-5 with TRBJ1-2; D unclear. V gave up 5 bases and J gave up 8 bases, with 21 bases separating them. Germline CDR1 and CDR2: MNHEY and SVGAGI. The CDR3 covers 15 residues. The CDR3 coding sequence is TGTGCCAGCAGTGCCACGTCAGGTTTATTCTACGGCTACACCTTC. Translated, it gives CASSATSGLFYGYTF.

This clone was seen a handful of times. The chain combines TRBV5-8 with TRBJ2-3, with D perhaps TRBD2 (5 bases). V was clipped by 4 bases and J by 0 bases, with 9 bases between them. The CDR3 runs to 14 residues. The germline CDR1 and CDR2 sequences are SGHTS and YDEGEE. CDR3 sequence reads: CASSVRESTDTQYF. The CDR3 bases are TGTGCCAGCAGCGTCCGGGAAAGCACAGATACGCAGTATTTT.

The chain employs TRBV27 and TRBJ1-2, with no clear D. Per germline, CDR1 MNHEY and CDR2 SMNVEV (reference sequence). The CDR3 loop spans 13 amino acids. The V gene lost 6 bases and the J gene lost 7 bases, with 15 bases spanning the gap. CDR3 sequence (DNA): TGTGCCAGCAGGGGGTCCGGGGTGGGTGGCTACACCTTC. Translating gives CASRGSGVGGYTF.

J is TRBJ2-3 and V is TRBV4-3; D gene unclear. Trimming removed 3 bases at V and 2 bases at J, with 9 bases between. Looked up from germline, CDR1 is LGHNA and CDR2 is YSLEER. CDR3 length equals 14 residues. The CDR3 sequence: CASSHGSYTDTQYF. As DNA, the CDR3 is TGCGCCAGCAGCCACGGTTCTTACACAGATACGCAGTATTTT.

For the CDR3, the DNA is TGTGCCAGCAGCCGACTAGCCTCCACAGATACGCAGTATTTT. Translating it yields CASSRLASTDTQYF. This rearrangement joins TRBV14 to TRBJ2-3, with 7 bases matching TRBD2. Unmatched junction bases numbered 3, after V lost 4 bases and J lost 2 bases. CDR3 length equals 14 residues. Germline CDR1 reads SGHDN; CDR2 reads FVKESK.

The chain has TRBV7-9 and TRBJ2-5, with 8 bases that match TRBD2. The CDR3 covers 16 residues. J lost 1 base, V lost 1 base, and 5 bases had no gene match. The germline V gene encodes CDR1 SEHNR and CDR2 FQNEAQ (reference sequence). The CDR3 protein is CASSLGLRGAQETQYF. Written as DNA, the CDR3 is TGTGCCAGCAGCTTAGGCTTGCGGGGGGCCCAAGAGACCCAGTACTTC.

The chain has TRBV5-6 and TRBJ2-1, with D hard to call. Trimming took off 0 bases at V and 5 bases at J, with 6 bases between the two ends. The length of the CDR3 is 13 residues. CDR1 SGHDT and CDR2 YYEEEE come from the germline V gene. Written as DNA, the CDR3 is TGTGCCAGCAGCTTGGGCCGGGACAATGAGCAGTTCTTC. It codes for CASSLGRDNEQFF. Based on the CDR3 plus reference TRBV5-6 and TRBJ2-1, the full variable domain is DAGVTQSPTHLIKTRGQQVTLRCSPKSGHDTVSWYQQALGQGPQFIFQYYEEEERQRGNFPDRFSGHQFPNYSSELNVNALLLGDSALYLCASSLGRDNEQFFGPGTRLTVL.

This clone was counted only a few times. The rearrangement joins TRBV7-9 to TRBJ1-1; possible D gene TRBD1, 6 bases. The CDR3 runs 13 residues. V was clipped by 5 bases and J by 4 bases, with 11 bases between them. The germline CDR1 and CDR2 sequences are SEHNR and FQNEAQ (reference sequence). The CDR3 coding sequence is TGTGCCAGCAGCCAGGGGATCTCCACTGAAGCTTTCTTT. Residues: CASSQGISTEAFF.

In its sample, this clone was seen a few times. This chain joins TRBV5-4 and TRBJ1-1; 10 bases match TRBD1. The CDR3 extends over 15 amino acids. Germline trimming cut 4 bases from V and 5 bases from J; bases unmatched to any gene: 8. Germline V gene lookup returns CDR1 SGHNT and CDR2 YYREEE (reference sequence). The CDR3 here is CASSPMDRGETEAFF. Written as DNA, the CDR3 is TGTGCCAGCAGCCCTATGGACAGGGGGGAAACTGAAGCTTTCTTT. The full variable domain, rest sourced from reference TRBV5-4 and TRBJ1-1, is ETGVTQSPTHLIKTRGQQVTLRCSSQSGHNTVSWYQQALGQGPQFIFQYYREEENGRGNFPPRFSGLQFPNYSSELNVNALELDDSALYLCASSPMDRGETEAFFGQGTRLTVV.

This chain joins TRBV27 and TRBJ1-1; D gene unclear. V was trimmed by 6 bases and J by 4 bases, leaving 9 bases between them. Germline V gives CDR1 MNHEY, CDR2 SMNVEV (reference sequence). There are 12 residues in the CDR3. CDR3 residues: CASSSGATEAFF. CDR3 DNA sequence: TGTGCCAGCAGCTCCGGTGCCACTGAAGCTTTCTTT.

This rearrangement joins TRBV4-2 to TRBJ2-5; 8 bases map to TRBD2. With 0 bases clipped from V and 5 bases from J, the junction kept 11 bases outside the gene matches. CDR1 and CDR2 (germline): LGHNA, YNFKEQ. The CDR3 loop spans 17 amino acids. DNA for the CDR3: TGTGCCAGCAGCCAAGATGGGGGGACTAGACGGTCGGAGACCCAGTACTTC. This sequence encodes CASSQDGGTRRSETQYF.

CDR3 coding DNA: TGTGCCAGCAGCACGGGACAGGGGCGCTTCTATGGCTACACCTTC. Translated, it gives CASSTGQGRFYGYTF. This sequence joins TRBV11-2 and TRBJ1-2, with 10 bases that match TRBD1. The CDR3 loop spans 15 amino acids. The junction had 7 bases not matched to a gene; V was cut back by 5 bases and J by 4 bases. Looked up from germline, CDR1 is SGHAT and CDR2 is FQNNGV.

This rearrangement joins TRBV15 to TRBJ1-6; 9 nucleotides match TRBD1. The CDR3 extends over 14 amino acids. Germline V gene data show CDR1 as LNHNV and CDR2 as YYDKDF (reference sequence). Unmatched junction bases numbered 4, after V lost 2 bases and J lost 11 bases. In nucleotides, the CDR3 is TGTGCCACCAGCAGATCCGGGACAGGGACACCCCTCCACTTT. This encodes CATSRSGTGTPLHF.